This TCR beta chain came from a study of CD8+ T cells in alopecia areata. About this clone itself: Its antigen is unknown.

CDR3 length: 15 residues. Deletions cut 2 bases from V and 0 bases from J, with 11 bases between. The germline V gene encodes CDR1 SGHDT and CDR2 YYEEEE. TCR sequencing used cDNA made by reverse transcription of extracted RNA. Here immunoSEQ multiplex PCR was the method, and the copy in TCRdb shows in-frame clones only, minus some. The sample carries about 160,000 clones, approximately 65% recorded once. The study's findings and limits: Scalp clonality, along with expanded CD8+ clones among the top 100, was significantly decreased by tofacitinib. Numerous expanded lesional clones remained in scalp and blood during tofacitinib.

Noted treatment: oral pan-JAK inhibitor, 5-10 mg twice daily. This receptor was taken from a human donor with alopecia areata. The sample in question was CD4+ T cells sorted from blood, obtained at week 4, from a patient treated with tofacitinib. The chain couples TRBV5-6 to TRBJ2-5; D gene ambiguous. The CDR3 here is CASSFRSWYQETQYF. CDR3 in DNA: TGTGCCAGCAGCTTCAGGTCCTGGTACCAAGAGACCCAGTACTTC.